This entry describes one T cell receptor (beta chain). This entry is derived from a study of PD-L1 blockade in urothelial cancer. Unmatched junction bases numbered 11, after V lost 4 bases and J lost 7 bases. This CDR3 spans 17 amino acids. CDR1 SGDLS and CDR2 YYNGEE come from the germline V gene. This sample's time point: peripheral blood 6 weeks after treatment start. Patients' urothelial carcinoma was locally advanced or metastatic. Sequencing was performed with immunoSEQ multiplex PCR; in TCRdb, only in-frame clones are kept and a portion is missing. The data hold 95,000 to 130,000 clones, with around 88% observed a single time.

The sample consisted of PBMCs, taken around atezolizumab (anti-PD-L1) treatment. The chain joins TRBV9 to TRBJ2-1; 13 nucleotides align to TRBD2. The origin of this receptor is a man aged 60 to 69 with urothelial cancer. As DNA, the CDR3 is TGTGCCAGCAGCCCCACACTTAAGACTAGCGGGGGGAATGAGCAGTTCTTC. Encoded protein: CASSPTLKTSGGNEQFF.